Below, 7 T cell receptor beta chains from the same sample are listed, as sequenced in a study of cytomegalovirus exposure and HLA in healthy donors. The PCR ran on 60 Vbeta and 13 Jbeta primers. Repertoires were generated with immunoSEQ multiplex PCR, while TCRdb's copy carries only in-frame clones and drops some. This table holds around 150,000 clones, over 80% found once. The sequencing input was PBMCs. The receptors were gathered from a male donor in good health and CMV-seropositive.

This clone was seen only once. CDR3: CASRSHQPEAYNEQFF. CDR3 in DNA: TGTGCCAGCAGGTCCCACCAGCCGGAGGCCTACAATGAGCAGTTCTTC. The V call is TRBV7-2, the J call TRBJ2-1, with D perhaps matching TRBD2 (5 bases). Germline loops: CDR1 SGHTA, CDR2 FQGNSA. The CDR3 contains 16 residues. V lost 6 bases and J lost 2, with 17 bases in between.

This chain connects TRBV27 to TRBJ2-5, with TRBD1 matching 9 bases. The DNA matches TRBJ2-7 better at its end, which makes the J call doubtful. The V gene's germline CDR1 is MNHEY and CDR2 SMNVEV (reference sequence). CDR3 length: 14 residues. The CDR3 coding sequence is TGTGCCAGCAGTACGACAGGGGGAGACTACGAGCAGTACTTC. Protein sequence: CASSTTGGDYEQYF.

V usage is TRBV2 and J usage is TRBJ2-3; TRBD2 aligns across 13 bases. The CDR3 runs to 16 residues. Germline CDR1 reads SNHLY; CDR2 reads FYNNEI. Losses at the gene ends were 6 bases for V and 6 bases for J; bases not matched to a gene: 9. The CDR3: CASSVGLAGVMDTQYF. Written as DNA, the CDR3 is TGTGCCAGCAGCGTCGGACTAGCGGGAGTGATGGATACGCAGTATTTT.

This sequence joins TRBV29-1 and TRBJ2-7, with D perhaps matching TRBD2 (5 bases). CDR1 and CDR2 (germline): SQVTM, ANQGSEA. The CDR3 sequence is 14 residues long. V was trimmed by 4 bases and J by 0 bases, leaving 13 bases between them. Here the CDR3 DNA reads TGCAGCGTTGCATCCGGAGGCACCTCCTACGAGCAGTACTTC. Its translation: CSVASGGTSYEQYF.

The chain employs TRBV5-1 and TRBJ2-3; D is possibly TRBD2 (6 bases). Germline loops: CDR1 SGHRS, CDR2 YFSETQ. The CDR3 spans 12 residues. The V end was cut by 5 bases, the J end by 5 bases, with 9 bases between. The CDR3 reads CASSSSVDTQYF. The DNA of the CDR3 is TGCGCCAGCAGTTCTAGCGTAGATACGCAGTATTTT.

The chain links TRBV5-3 to TRBJ2-7; 10 bases are a match to TRBD2. TRBV5-3 is designated an ORF whose function remains uncertain. The CDR3 is 22 amino acids. Trimming removed 0 bases from V and 0 bases from J; junction bases left unmatched: 21. This CDR3 is CARSLGLFGLASGSVSSYEQYF. The CDR3 coding sequence is TGTGCCAGAAGCTTGGGGCTATTCGGGTTGGCTAGCGGGAGCGTTAGCTCCTACGAGCAGTACTTC.

This clone was detected only once. This sequence joins TRBV18 and TRBJ2-5; 7 nucleotides match TRBD1. The trim removed 3 bases at V and 4 bases at J, leaving 11 bases unmatched. The CDR3 loop spans 16 amino acids. Germline values: CDR1 KGHSH, CDR2 LQKENI. The chain's CDR3 is CASSPPFDRVGETQYF. The DNA for the CDR3 is TGTGCCAGCTCACCTCCTTTCGACAGGGTAGGAGAGACCCAGTACTTC.